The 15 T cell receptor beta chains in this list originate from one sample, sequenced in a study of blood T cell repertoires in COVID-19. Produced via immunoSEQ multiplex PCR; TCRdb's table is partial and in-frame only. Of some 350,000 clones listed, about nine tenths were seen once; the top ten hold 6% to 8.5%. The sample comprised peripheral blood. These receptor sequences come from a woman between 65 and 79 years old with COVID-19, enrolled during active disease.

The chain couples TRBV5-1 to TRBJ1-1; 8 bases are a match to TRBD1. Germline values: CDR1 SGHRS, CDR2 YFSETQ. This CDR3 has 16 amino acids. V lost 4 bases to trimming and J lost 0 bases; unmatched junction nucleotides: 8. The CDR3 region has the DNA TGCGCCAGCAGCCAAGGACAGGGTATCCTGAACACTGAAGCTTTCTTT. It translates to CASSQGQGILNTEAFF.

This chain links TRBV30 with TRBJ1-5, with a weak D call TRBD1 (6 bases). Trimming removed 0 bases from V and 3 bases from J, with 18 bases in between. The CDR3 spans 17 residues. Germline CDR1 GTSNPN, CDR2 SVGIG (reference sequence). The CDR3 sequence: CAWSVTTDSRPNQPQHF. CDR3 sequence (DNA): TGTGCCTGGAGTGTCACTACGGACAGCCGACCCAATCAGCCCCAGCATTTT.

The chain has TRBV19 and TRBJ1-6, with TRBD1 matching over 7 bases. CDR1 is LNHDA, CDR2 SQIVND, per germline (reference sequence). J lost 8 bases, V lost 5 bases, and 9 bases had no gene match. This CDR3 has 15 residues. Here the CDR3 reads CASSAQGGFHSPLHF. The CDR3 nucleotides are TGTGCCAGTAGTGCGCAGGGGGGTTTCCATTCACCCCTCCACTTT.

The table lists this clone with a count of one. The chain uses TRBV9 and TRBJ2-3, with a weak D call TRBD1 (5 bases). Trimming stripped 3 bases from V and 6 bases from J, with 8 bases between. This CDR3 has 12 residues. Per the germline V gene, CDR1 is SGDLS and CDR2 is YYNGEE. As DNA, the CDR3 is TGTGCCAGCAGCGAGGGGTCCGATACGCAGTATTTT. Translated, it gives CASSEGSDTQYF.

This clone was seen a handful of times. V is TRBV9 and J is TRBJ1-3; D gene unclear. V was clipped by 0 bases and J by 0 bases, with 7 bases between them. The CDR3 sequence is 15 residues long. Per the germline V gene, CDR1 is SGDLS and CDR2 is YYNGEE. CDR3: CASSVGPISGNTIYF. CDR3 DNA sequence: TGTGCCAGCAGCGTAGGTCCAATCTCTGGAAACACCATATATTTT.

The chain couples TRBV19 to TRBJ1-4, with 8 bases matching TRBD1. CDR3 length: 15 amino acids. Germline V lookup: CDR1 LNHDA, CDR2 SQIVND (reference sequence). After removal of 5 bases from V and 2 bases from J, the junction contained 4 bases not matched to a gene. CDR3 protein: CASSLNRGTNEKLFF. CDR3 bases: TGTGCCAGTAGTCTCAACAGGGGGACTAATGAAAAACTGTTTTTT. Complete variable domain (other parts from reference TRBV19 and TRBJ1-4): DGGITQSPKYLFRKEGQNVTLSCEQNLNHDAMYWYRQDPGQGLRLIYYSQIVNDFQKGDIAEGYSVSREKKESFPLTVTSAQKNPTAFYLCASSLNRGTNEKLFFGSGTQLSVL.

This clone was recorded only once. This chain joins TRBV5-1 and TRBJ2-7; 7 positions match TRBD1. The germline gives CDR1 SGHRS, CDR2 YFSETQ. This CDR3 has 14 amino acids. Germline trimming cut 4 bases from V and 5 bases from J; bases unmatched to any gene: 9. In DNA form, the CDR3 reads TGCGCCAGCAGCCTCCGACAGGGAGCAGACGAGCAGTACTTC. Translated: CASSLRQGADEQYF.

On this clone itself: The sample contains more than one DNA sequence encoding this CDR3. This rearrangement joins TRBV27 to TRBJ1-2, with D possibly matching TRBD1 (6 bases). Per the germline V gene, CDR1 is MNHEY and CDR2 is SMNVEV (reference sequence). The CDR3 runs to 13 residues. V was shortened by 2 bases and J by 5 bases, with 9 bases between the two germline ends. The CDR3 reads CASSLNRAYGYTF. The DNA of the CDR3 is TGTGCCAGCAGTTTAAACAGGGCGTATGGCTACACCTTC.

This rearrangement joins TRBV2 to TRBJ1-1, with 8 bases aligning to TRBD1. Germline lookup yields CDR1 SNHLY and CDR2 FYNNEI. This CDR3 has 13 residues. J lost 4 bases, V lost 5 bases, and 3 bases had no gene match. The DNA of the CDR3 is TGTGCCAGCAGTACTACAGGGGGCACTGAAGCTTTCTTT. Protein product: CASSTTGGTEAFF.

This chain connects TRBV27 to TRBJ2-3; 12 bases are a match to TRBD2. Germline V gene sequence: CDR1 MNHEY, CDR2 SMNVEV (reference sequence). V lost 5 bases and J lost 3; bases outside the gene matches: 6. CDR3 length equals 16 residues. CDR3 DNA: TGTGCCAGCAGTCTAAAGACTAGCGGGGGAACAGATACGCAGTATTTT. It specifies CASSLKTSGGTDTQYF.

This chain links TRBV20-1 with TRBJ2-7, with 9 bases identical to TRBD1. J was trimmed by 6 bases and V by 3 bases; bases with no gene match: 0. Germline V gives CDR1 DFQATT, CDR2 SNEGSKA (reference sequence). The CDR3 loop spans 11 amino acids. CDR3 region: CSARDRGEQYF. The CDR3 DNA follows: TGCAGTGCTAGGGACAGGGGCGAGCAGTACTTC.

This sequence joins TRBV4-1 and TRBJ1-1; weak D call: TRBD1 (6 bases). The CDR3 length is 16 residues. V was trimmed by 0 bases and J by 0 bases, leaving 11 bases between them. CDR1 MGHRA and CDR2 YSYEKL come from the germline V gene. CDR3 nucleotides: TGCGCCAGCAGCCAAGATATGGCAGGGGTGAACACTGAAGCTTTCTTT. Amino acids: CASSQDMAGVNTEAFF.

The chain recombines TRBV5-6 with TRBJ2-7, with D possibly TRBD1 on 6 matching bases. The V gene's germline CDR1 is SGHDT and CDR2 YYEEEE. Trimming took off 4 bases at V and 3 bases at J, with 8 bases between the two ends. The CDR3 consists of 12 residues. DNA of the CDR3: TGTGCCAGCAGCCTACAGGGCTACGAGCAGTACTTC. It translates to CASSLQGYEQYF.

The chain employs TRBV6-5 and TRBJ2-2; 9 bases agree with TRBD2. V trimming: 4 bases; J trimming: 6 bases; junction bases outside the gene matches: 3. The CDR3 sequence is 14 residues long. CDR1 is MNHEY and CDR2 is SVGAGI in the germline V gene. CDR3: CASSSRGRAGELFF. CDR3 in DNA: TGTGCCAGCAGTTCCCGCGGGAGGGCCGGGGAGCTGTTTTTT.

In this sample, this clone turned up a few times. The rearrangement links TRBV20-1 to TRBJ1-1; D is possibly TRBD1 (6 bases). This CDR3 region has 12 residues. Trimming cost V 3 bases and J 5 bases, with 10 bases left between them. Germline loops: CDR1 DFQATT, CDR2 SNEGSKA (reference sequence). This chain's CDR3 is CSASRTETEAFF. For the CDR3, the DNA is TGCAGTGCTAGTAGGACAGAAACTGAAGCTTTCTTT.